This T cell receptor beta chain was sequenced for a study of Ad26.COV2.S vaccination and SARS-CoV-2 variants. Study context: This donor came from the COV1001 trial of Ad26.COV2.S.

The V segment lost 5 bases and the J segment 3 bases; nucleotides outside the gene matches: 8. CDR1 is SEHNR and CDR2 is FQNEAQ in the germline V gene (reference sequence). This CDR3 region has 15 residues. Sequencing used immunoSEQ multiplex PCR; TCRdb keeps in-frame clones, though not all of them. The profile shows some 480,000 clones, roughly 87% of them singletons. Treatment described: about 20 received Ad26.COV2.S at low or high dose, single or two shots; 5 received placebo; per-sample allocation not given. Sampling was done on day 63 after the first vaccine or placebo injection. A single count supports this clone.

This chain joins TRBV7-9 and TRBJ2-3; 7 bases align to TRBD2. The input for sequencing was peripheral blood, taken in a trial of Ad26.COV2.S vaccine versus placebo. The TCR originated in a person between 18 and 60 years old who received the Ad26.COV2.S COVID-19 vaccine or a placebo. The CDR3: CASSPEGTTTDTQYF. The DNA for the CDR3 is TGTGCCAGCAGCCCAGAGGGGACTACGACAGATACGCAGTATTTT.